These 32 T cell receptor beta chains originate from one sample sequenced in a study of OX40 agonist ivuxolimab in advanced cancers. Some clones are missing from TCRdb's copy, which holds only in-frame ones; the method was immunoSEQ multiplex PCR. The profile covers fewer than 120,000 clones, with around 90% appearing a single time and 0.27% taken by the ten largest. This material consisted of CD4+ or CD8+ T cells sorted from blood, taken in a trial of the OX40 agonist ivuxolimab. The source is an adult with an advanced solid tumor such as melanoma, head and neck, liver or kidney cancer.

The rearrangement uses TRBV10-3 and TRBJ2-7, with D possibly being TRBD1 (5 bases). The CDR3 runs to 13 residues. Germline V gene sequence: CDR1 ENHRY, CDR2 SYGVKD. Trimming removed 11 bases from V and 7 bases from J, with 21 bases in between. This CDR3 reads CAQGKAEDGEQYF. The CDR3 DNA sequence: TGTGCCCAGGGTAAAGCTGAGGATGGGGAGCAGTACTTC.

The chain couples TRBV5-4 to TRBJ2-2, with TRBD1 matching 7 bases. The germline gives CDR1 SGHNT, CDR2 YYREEE (reference sequence). The trim removed 4 bases at V and 5 bases at J, leaving 11 bases unmatched. This CDR3 comprises 16 residues. Here the CDR3 reads CASSRDRASGTGELFF. CDR3 coding DNA: TGTGCCAGCAGCCGCGACAGGGCGAGTGGGACCGGGGAGCTGTTTTTT.

The chain joins TRBV6-5 to TRBJ1-3; the match to TRBD1 covers 10 bases. Germline lookup yields CDR1 MNHEY and CDR2 SVGAGI. V dropped 7 bases and J dropped 7; count of bases not matched to a gene: 10. There are 15 residues in the CDR3. The CDR3 loop reads CASTRTGGNWNTIYF. The CDR3 DNA is TGTGCCAGCACGCGGACAGGGGGAAATTGGAACACCATATATTTT.

This chain joins TRBV7-2 and TRBJ2-5, with D possibly matching TRBD1 (6 bases). V was clipped by 1 base and J by 4 bases, with 13 bases between them. The germline V gene encodes CDR1 SGHTA and CDR2 FQGNSA. The CDR3 covers 15 residues. The CDR3 DNA reads TGTGCCAGCAGCTTAGGCCCTACAGGGATAGAGACCCAGTACTTC. Its protein product is CASSLGPTGIETQYF.

The rearrangement links TRBV12-5 to TRBJ2-1; the D gene is possibly TRBD2 (6 bases). V was pared by 0 bases and J by 4 bases, with 13 bases between. Germline V gives CDR1 LGHNT, CDR2 FRNRAP. The CDR3 consists of 16 residues. The CDR3 region is CASGLVRQGGYNEQFF. CDR3 DNA: TGTGCTAGTGGTTTGGTACGGCAGGGAGGTTACAATGAGCAGTTCTTC.

This clone was detected once. V is TRBV30 and J is TRBJ2-5; tentatively, D is TRBD1 (5 bases). The CDR3 is 15 amino acids. The germline CDR1 and CDR2 sequences are GTSNPN and SVGIG (reference sequence). V was clipped by 3 bases and J by 2 bases, with 16 bases between them. CDR3 DNA sequence: TGTGCCTGGAGCCGCTTCATAGGGGTGCAAGAGACCCAGTACTTC. This translates into CAWSRFIGVQETQYF.

CDR3 in DNA: TGTGCCAGCAGCCGAGGGCAGGGGGCGCGTGAAAAACTGTTTTTT. Protein: CASSRGQGAREKLFF. The chain carries TRBV7-9 and TRBJ1-4; the match to TRBD1 covers 8 bases. The CDR3 has 15 residues. V was pared by 5 bases and J by 7 bases, with 9 bases of the junction left unmatched. Germline V gene data show CDR1 as SEHNR and CDR2 as FQNEAQ (reference sequence).

The chain couples TRBV7-2 to TRBJ2-1; D is perhaps TRBD1 (6 bases). Trimming shortened V by 7 bases and J by 0 bases, and 19 bases separated the two germline ends. The CDR3 runs 17 residues. Germline CDR1 is SGHTA and CDR2 is FQGNSA. CDR3 loop: CASNPGTPFSSYNEQFF. DNA of the CDR3: TGTGCCAGCAATCCCGGGACACCGTTTAGCTCCTACAATGAGCAGTTCTTC.

This sequence joins TRBV6-1 and TRBJ1-5, with D unresolved. The germline V gene has CDR1 MNHNS and CDR2 SASEGT. The CDR3 covers 15 residues. Trimming took off 0 bases at V and 4 bases at J, with 10 bases between the two ends. As DNA, the CDR3 is TGTGCCAGCAGTGAAGCGCTGTTAGGGAATCAGCCCCAGCATTTT. This sequence encodes CASSEALLGNQPQHF.

The chain joins TRBV7-9 to TRBJ1-1; TRBD1 matches at 7 bases. Germline V lookup: CDR1 SEHNR, CDR2 FQNEAQ (reference sequence). The V segment lost 3 bases and the J segment 3 bases; nucleotides outside the gene matches: 1. The CDR3 is 13 residues long. CDR3 region: CASSFTGDTEAFF. CDR3 nucleotide sequence: TGTGCCAGCAGCTTCACAGGGGACACTGAAGCTTTCTTT.

This sequence joins TRBV20-1 and TRBJ2-2, with D unclear. The CDR3 is 11 residues long. Germline CDR1 and CDR2: DFQATT and SNEGSKA (reference sequence). V was clipped by 1 base and J by 4 bases, with 1 base between them. The CDR3 here is CSARGTGELFF. CDR3 coding DNA: TGCAGTGCTAGAGGCACCGGGGAGCTGTTTTTT.

This sequence joins TRBV7-9 and TRBJ1-3; no definite D call. Trimming took 3 bases from V and 0 from J, leaving 9 bases between them. Per germline, CDR1 SEHNR and CDR2 FQNEAQ (reference sequence). This CDR3 spans 15 amino acids. As DNA, the CDR3 is TGTGCCAGCAGCTTTATGACGGACTCTGGAAACACCATATATTTT. Translated: CASSFMTDSGNTIYF.

The V gene is TRBV4-2, the J gene TRBJ2-6; D might be TRBD2 (5 bases). The CDR3 consists of 17 residues. CDR1 and CDR2 (germline): LGHNA, YNFKEQ. V lost 4 bases to trimming and J lost 7 bases, with 20 bases between them. CDR3 sequence reads: CASSRTRGRLTANVLTF. The DNA for the CDR3 is TGTGCCAGCAGCCGCACCCGAGGGCGCCTTACCGCCAACGTCCTGACTTTC.

The chain recombines TRBV7-2 with TRBJ2-7; 8 positions agree with TRBD1. CDR1 is SGHTA, CDR2 FQGNSA, per germline. V lost 5 bases, J lost 4 bases, and 10 bases stayed unmatched. This CDR3 has 15 amino acids. The CDR3 nucleotides are TGTGCCAGCAGCCAGGGGGCGCAATCCTGGTACGAGCAGTACTTC. Amino acid sequence: CASSQGAQSWYEQYF.

The chain joins TRBV7-3 to TRBJ1-1; TRBD1 agrees at 7 bases. Germline V CDR1 and CDR2: SGHTA, FQGTGA. CDR3 size: 14 residues. Germline trimming cut 5 bases from V and 3 bases from J; bases unmatched to any gene: 6. CDR3 residues: CASSPSTGDTEAFF. The CDR3 DNA is TGTGCCAGCAGCCCGAGTACAGGGGACACTGAAGCTTTCTTT.

This clone has only one observation. The V call is TRBV2, the J call TRBJ2-3; tentative D call: TRBD1 (5 bases). V lost 4 bases and J 6 bases, leaving 20 bases between the germline ends. The germline CDR1 and CDR2 sequences are SNHLY and FYNNEI. The CDR3 totals 16 residues. The CDR3 protein is CASSGGSTESRDTQYF. In DNA form, the CDR3 reads TGTGCCAGCAGTGGGGGCTCCACAGAGTCTCGGGATACGCAGTATTTT.

This clone is a singleton in its sample. This sequence joins TRBV30 and TRBJ1-3, with a tentative D call TRBD1 (5 bases). This CDR3 has 14 residues. Trimming pared 5 bases from V and 2 bases from J, leaving 13 bases between. Germline lookup yields CDR1 GTSNPN and CDR2 SVGIG (reference sequence). Written as DNA, the CDR3 is TGTGCCTGGGACGCGGGGGACCCTGGAAACACCATATATTTT. This gives the protein CAWDAGDPGNTIYF.

Only a few counts were recorded for this clone. The V call is TRBV7-9, the J call TRBJ2-2; possibly TRBD1 for D (5 bases). Trimming cost V 3 bases and J 4 bases, with 6 bases left between them. The CDR3 totals 13 residues. The germline V gene encodes CDR1 SEHNR and CDR2 FQNEAQ (reference sequence). The DNA of the CDR3 is TGTGCCAGCAGCTTTAGGGGCACCGGGGAGCTGTTTTTT. Translating it yields CASSFRGTGELFF.

This chain connects TRBV19 to TRBJ2-5; a weak D match, TRBD2 (5 bases). The CDR3 has 17 amino acids. With 1 base removed from V and 5 bases from J, the gap between germline ends came to 20 bases. Germline CDR1 and CDR2: LNHDA and SQIVND (reference sequence). CDR3 loop: CASSIAAGDYYQETQYF. The CDR3 DNA sequence: TGTGCCAGTAGTATAGCAGCTGGAGACTATTATCAGGAGACCCAGTACTTC.

V usage is TRBV2 and J usage is TRBJ1-5; D not resolved. The V gene's germline CDR1 is SNHLY and CDR2 FYNNEI. Trimming stripped 3 bases from V and 2 bases from J, with 11 bases between. The CDR3 totals 15 residues. The chain's CDR3 is CASSESLWGNQPQHF. Here the CDR3 DNA reads TGTGCCAGCAGTGAGTCCCTTTGGGGCAATCAGCCCCAGCATTTT.

On this clone itself: In the same sample, other DNA sequences code for this CDR3. V and J are TRBV10-3 and TRBJ2-3; no clear D gene. The length of the CDR3 is 14 residues. Trimming took off 4 bases at V and 3 bases at J, with 11 bases between the two ends. Per the germline V gene, CDR1 is ENHRY and CDR2 is SYGVKD. This CDR3 reads CAISASGATDTQYF. The CDR3 bases are TGTGCCATCAGTGCCAGTGGAGCTACAGATACGCAGTATTTT.

CDR3 residues: CASSLPTSGKHEQYF. CDR3 in DNA: TGTGCCAGCAGCTTACCGACTAGCGGGAAGCACGAGCAGTACTTC. This rearrangement joins TRBV7-2 to TRBJ2-7, with 11 bases aligning to TRBD2. The length of the CDR3 is 15 residues. Germline CDR1 reads SGHTA; CDR2 reads FQGNSA. J lost 5 bases, V lost 2 bases, and 5 bases had no gene match.

This rearrangement joins TRBV4-3 to TRBJ1-4, with D perhaps matching TRBD1 (6 bases). V lost 4 bases, J lost 7 bases, and 16 bases lay in between. The CDR3 is 15 residues long. Germline V gene lookup returns CDR1 LGHNA and CDR2 YSLEER. The CDR3 coding sequence is TGCGCCAGCAGCCCCACCGACAGGCGGCGTGAAAAACTGTTTTTT. Its translation is CASSPTDRRREKLFF.

V and J are TRBV5-4 and TRBJ1-2; perhaps TRBD1 as D (6 bases). V lost 0 bases, J lost 3 bases, and 15 bases lay in between. Germline V gives CDR1 SGHNT, CDR2 YYREEE (reference sequence). There are 16 residues in the CDR3. Here the CDR3 reads CASSLGNRDNYYGYTF. DNA of the CDR3: TGTGCCAGCAGCTTGGGTAACCGGGACAACTACTATGGCTACACCTTC.

The rearrangement links TRBV19 to TRBJ2-1, with D possibly being TRBD1 (6 bases). Germline V gene sequence: CDR1 LNHDA, CDR2 SQIVND (reference sequence). Between the trimmed V and J ends, which lost 4 bases and 1 base, there was a span of 14 bases. The CDR3 is 16 residues long. DNA of the CDR3: TGTGCCAGTAGTACTATACAGGGTAGGTCCTACAATGAGCAGTTCTTC. As protein: CASSTIQGRSYNEQFF. The whole variable domain, remainder taken from reference TRBV19 and TRBJ2-1, is DGGITQSPKYLFRKEGQNVTLSCEQNLNHDAMYWYRQDPGQGLRLIYYSQIVNDFQKGDIAEGYSVSREKKESFPLTVTSAQKNPTAFYLCASSTIQGRSYNEQFFGPGTRLTVL.

This clone showed up just a few times. The chain joins TRBV6-5 to TRBJ1-5; 10 nucleotides agree with TRBD1. Germline loops: CDR1 MNHEY, CDR2 SVGAGI. V lost 6 bases and J lost 7; bases outside the gene matches: 3. CDR3 size: 13 residues. Here the CDR3 reads CASRGDRGQPQHF. The CDR3 coding sequence is TGTGCCAGCAGGGGGGACAGGGGCCAGCCCCAGCATTTT.

The chain carries TRBV5-1 and TRBJ2-1; the D is unclear. Germline V gene sequence: CDR1 SGHRS, CDR2 YFSETQ. V lost 2 bases, J lost 11 bases, and 17 bases lay in between. The CDR3 runs to 14 residues. CDR3 bases: TGCGCCAGCAGCTTAGGCCAGGCGCCCCCTAAGCAGTTCTTC. The encoded protein is CASSLGQAPPKQFF.

This clone has only a few counts. CDR3 region: CASSLPGFGQPQHF. The CDR3 DNA reads TGTGCCAGCAGCTTACCGGGATTTGGGCAGCCCCAGCATTTT. The rearrangement links TRBV7-9 to TRBJ1-5; no clear D. This CDR3 comprises 14 residues. The V end was cut by 2 bases, the J end by 7 bases, with 12 bases between. Germline CDR1 and CDR2: SEHNR and FQNEAQ (reference sequence).

This chain links TRBV5-6 with TRBJ1-2; the D is unclear. The CDR3 spans 15 residues. Trimming stripped 2 bases from V and 8 bases from J, with 19 bases between. The V gene's germline CDR1 is SGHDT and CDR2 YYEEEE. CDR3 DNA sequence: TGTGCCAGCAGCTTTGGATCGGCGAAGACATCCGGCTACACCTTC. Its protein product is CASSFGSAKTSGYTF.

This sequence joins TRBV7-8 and TRBJ2-7; no clear D. The CDR3 length is 14 residues. The ends were cut back, 3 bases at V and 6 bases at J, with 15 bases in the middle. Germline loops: CDR1 SGHVS, CDR2 FQNEAQ. CDR3: CASSLSETLPEQYF. The CDR3 nucleotides are TGTGCCAGCAGCTTGAGTGAAACCCTCCCCGAGCAGTACTTC.

V usage is TRBV18 and J usage is TRBJ2-2, with a possible D match to TRBD1 (6 bases). CDR1 and CDR2 (germline): KGHSH, LQKENI. This CDR3 contains 18 residues. The ends were cut back, 4 bases at V and 1 base at J, with 19 bases in the middle. The CDR3 DNA follows: TGTGCCAGCTCACGTTCGTTCCCCGTGACAGGGAACACCGGGGAGCTGTTTTTT. Translating gives CASSRSFPVTGNTGELFF.

The V and J genes are TRBV30 and TRBJ1-1; D is unresolved. The CDR3 totals 13 residues. The V gene lost 0 bases and the J gene lost 4 bases, with 9 bases spanning the gap. Germline V gives CDR1 GTSNPN, CDR2 SVGIG (reference sequence). For the CDR3, the DNA is TGTGCCTGGAGTGTACCGCAGGTCACTGAAGCTTTCTTT. This encodes CAWSVPQVTEAFF.